The following is a T cell receptor beta chain sequence with its context. What it binds is unknown. Trimming removed 0 bases at V and 4 bases at J, with 11 bases between. The CDR3 spans 15 residues. Germline V gene data show CDR1 as SGHNT and CDR2 as YYREEE (reference sequence). These data are taken from a study of T cell responses to AZD1222 COVID-19 vaccine. General study findings and limits: A mostly white British donor set with more females was recruited, and clonal diversity was possibly underestimated. No repertoire was sampled before or during the peak T cell response, only after it.

Sequenced by immunoSEQ multiplex PCR; TCRdb stores in-frame clones only, minus some. Of some 200,000 clones detected, around 90% appear once; the ten largest clones hold 0.75% to 1%. Source: peripheral blood, taken on day 0 of AZD1222 vaccination. The chain has TRBV5-4 and TRBJ2-1, with D perhaps matching TRBD2 (6 bases). The sequence was collected from an adult in good health. This chain's CDR3 is CASSLAPGEYNEQFF. CDR3 coding DNA: TGTGCCAGCAGCTTGGCCCCGGGAGAGTACAATGAGCAGTTCTTC.